This is a list of T cell receptor beta chains from one sample in a study of early T cells in non-severe SARS-CoV-2 infection. TCRdb recomputed calls from the 5' RACE reads with MiXCR, one row per CDR3 protein. The repertoire holds around 40,000 distinct CDR3 sequences, roughly a tenth seen once, with about 9.5% in the top ten. Sample: whole blood. The receptor source for this set is an adult who was a healthcare worker with PCR-confirmed SARS-CoV-2 infection or an uninfected control (not recorded which). The CDR3 runs from the conserved cysteine through the conserved F or W. A D gene is named only where the DNA matches it firmly. Not all rows give a size; the values are once, few, many and, for expanded clones, a class.

J	D	V	size	CDR3	DNA
TRBJ2-1	.	TRBV2	.	CASSAYNEQFF	TGTGCCAGCAGTGCTTACAATGAGCAGTTCTTC
TRBJ1-2	.	TRBV5-6	few	CASSRGSTNYGYTF	TGTGCCAGCAGTAGGGGCAGTACTAACTATGGCTACACCTTC
TRBJ2-5	TRBD1	TRBV5-1	many	CASSPGTGGYQETQYF	TGCGCCAGCAGCCCCGGGACAGGGGGGTACCAAGAGACCCAGTACTTC
TRBJ1-4	.	TRBV27	many	CASRPNRATNEKLFF	TGTGCCAGCAGACCCAACCGGGCAACTAATGAAAAACTGTTTTTT
TRBJ1-2	TRBD1	TRBV5-4	.	CASSPYIRGTGGVDGYTF	TGTGCCAGCAGCCCATACATACGAGGGACAGGGGGCGTGGATGGCTACACCTTC
TRBJ1-2	.	TRBV7-2	few	CASRGDSWRSYTF	TGTGCCAGCAGGGGTGACAGTTGGAGAAGCTACACCTTC
TRBJ2-2	TRBD1	TRBV12-3/TRBV12-4	many	CASSHGTGATGELFF	TGTGCCAGCAGTCACGGGACAGGGGCAACCGGGGAGCTGTTTTTT
TRBJ2-7	.	TRBV9	medium-sized	CASSPGRPAKEQYF	TGTGCCAGCAGCCCGGGGAGGCCGGCTAAGGAGCAGTACTTC
TRBJ2-6	TRBD1	TRBV7-3	many	CASSLTPRQGASGANVLTF	TGTGCCAGCAGCTTAACTCCCCGACAGGGGGCGAGTGGGGCCAACGTCCTGACTTTC
TRBJ1-2	.	TRBV16	medium-sized	CASSQRQDPNYGYTF	TGTGCCAGCAGCCAACGACAAGATCCTAACTATGGCTACACCTTC
TRBJ2-7	TRBD1	TRBV30	.	CAWSVGGTGGREQYF	TGTGCCTGGAGTGTCGGAGGGACAGGGGGCCGAGAGCAGTACTTC
TRBJ2-7	.	TRBV12-3/TRBV12-4	few	CASSKYFTYEQYF	TGTGCCAGCAGTAAATACTTTACCTACGAGCAGTACTTC
TRBJ2-1	.	TRBV10-3	few	CAIRWGNEQFF	TGTGCCATCAGATGGGGGAATGAGCAGTTCTTC
TRBJ1-2	.	TRBV27	many	CASSLSGRGRGYTF	TGTGCCAGCAGTTTATCGGGGAGAGGGAGAGGCTACACCTTC
TRBJ2-2	.	TRBV7-2	once	CASRLTLNTGELFF	TGTGCCAGCAGGTTAACACTGAACACCGGGGAGCTGTTTTTT
TRBJ2-1	TRBD2	TRBV4-3	few	CASSQDSGGAFFNEQFF	TGCGCCAGCAGCCAAGATAGCGGGGGGGCCTTCTTTAATGAGCAGTTCTTC
TRBJ2-1	TRBD2	TRBV20-1	many	CSATRLAAYNEQFF	TGCAGTGCGACGCGACTAGCGGCCTACAATGAGCAGTTCTTC
TRBJ1-1	.	TRBV9	.	CASSPRLNTEAFF	TGTGCCAGCAGCCCGCGCTTGAACACTGAAGCTTTCTTT
TRBJ1-2	TRBD1	TRBV12-3/TRBV12-4	.	CASSGDRNYGYTF	TGTGCCAGCAGTGGGGACAGGAACTATGGCTACACCTTC
TRBJ1-5	.	TRBV15	many	CATSRDLGGGAFRPQHF	TGTGCCACCAGCAGAGATCTTGGCGGGGGGGCGTTCCGGCCCCAGCATTTT
TRBJ1-1	TRBD1	TRBV6-5	.	CASSPDRGWNTEAFF	TGTGCCAGCAGTCCAGACAGGGGTTGGAACACTGAAGCTTTCTTT
TRBJ2-7	.	TRBV9	.	CASSPTAFPYEQYF	TGTGCCAGCAGTCCGACAGCCTTTCCCTACGAGCAGTACTTC
TRBJ2-7	TRBD1	TRBV12-3/TRBV12-4	many	CASSFGRGRDEQYF	TGTGCCAGCAGTTTCGGCAGGGGGCGCGACGAGCAGTACTTC
TRBJ1-4	.	TRBV28	once	CASRNTGKEKLFF	TGTGCCAGCAGGAATACAGGGAAGGAAAAACTGTTTTTT
TRBJ2-7	.	TRBV11-1	many	CASSFQIVPYEQYF	TGTGCCAGCAGCTTTCAGATTGTCCCCTACGAGCAGTACTTC
TRBJ2-7	.	TRBV7-2	many	CASSPTEYEQYF	TGTGCCAGCAGCCCCACCGAATACGAGCAGTACTTC
TRBJ1-2	.	TRBV5-1	few	CASSLETGRYGYTF	TGCGCCAGCAGCTTGGAGACAGGAAGATATGGCTACACCTTC
TRBJ1-2	TRBD1	TRBV4-3	.	CASSRGQGGFSGYTF	TGCGCCAGCAGCCGAGGTCAGGGGGGGTTCTCTGGCTACACCTTC
TRBJ2-3	TRBD2	TRBV2	few	CASRRAGASTDTQYF	TGTGCCAGCCGACGCGCGGGAGCTAGCACAGATACGCAGTATTTT
TRBJ1-1	.	TRBV5-6	few	CASSLRGEAFF	TGTGCCAGCAGCTTGCGGGGTGAAGCTTTCTTT
TRBJ1-1	.	TRBV7-3	many	CASSSRDTDLGAFF	TGTGCCAGCAGTAGCCGGGACACCGATTTGGGAGCTTTCTTT
TRBJ1-2	.	TRBV4-2	.	CASSQEETASRYGYTF	TGTGCCAGCAGCCAAGAAGAGACAGCTAGTCGGTATGGCTACACCTTC
TRBJ2-3	TRBD2	TRBV7-2	medium-sized	CASSFSGESTDTQYF	TGTGCCAGCAGCTTCAGCGGGGAGAGCACAGATACGCAGTATTTT
TRBJ1-2	.	TRBV12-3/TRBV12-4	many	CASSTANYGYTF	TGTGCCAGCAGTACGGCTAACTATGGCTACACCTTC
TRBJ2-4	.	TRBV6-5	.	CASSYSGLAKNIQYF	TGTGCCAGCAGTTACTCGGGGTTGGCCAAAAACATTCAGTACTTC
TRBJ1-3	.	TRBV2	many	CASSVESSGNTIYF	TGTGCCAGCAGTGTTGAGAGCTCTGGAAACACCATATATTTT
TRBJ2-3	.	TRBV12-3/TRBV12-4	.	CVSQGSTDTQYF	TGTGTCAGCCAGGGGTCCACAGATACGCAGTATTTT
TRBJ2-1	TRBD1	TRBV7-8	many	CASSGLQGVFYNEQFF	TGTGCCAGCAGCGGACTACAGGGGGTATTTTACAATGAGCAGTTCTTC
TRBJ1-5	.	TRBV7-9	few	CASSLGSEPQHF	TGTGCCAGCAGCTTAGGATCGGAGCCCCAGCATTTT
TRBJ2-5	.	TRBV7-2	many	CASRRAGYQETQYF	TGTGCCAGCAGACGGGCGGGCTACCAAGAGACCCAGTACTTC
TRBJ1-5	.	TRBV6-4	few	CASSETGYNQPQHF	TGTGCCAGCAGTGAAACAGGGTACAATCAGCCCCAGCATTTT
TRBJ2-2	.	TRBV5-1	few	CASSQAGNTGELFF	TGCGCCAGCAGCCAAGCAGGGAACACCGGGGAGCTGTTTTTT
TRBJ1-4	TRBD1	TRBV29-1	many	CSVLWTGNEKLFF	TGCAGCGTACTATGGACAGGAAATGAAAAACTGTTTTTT